This entry lists 29 T cell receptor beta chains sequenced from one sample in a study of technical replicates of blood from a few donors. Method: immunoSEQ multiplex PCR; TCRdb's copy keeps in-frame clones and lacks some. The data contain more than 75,000 clones, almost 97% of them seen just once; the ten biggest clones take up 0.35% to 0.45%. Input material: T cells isolated from PBMCs. These TCRs come from a human donor in good health.

This chain connects TRBV5-1 to TRBJ1-1, with D unresolved. The CDR3 is made up of 15 amino acids. Trimming shortened V by 0 bases and J by 4 bases, and 13 bases separated the two germline ends. Germline assignment: CDR1 SGHRS and CDR2 YFSETQ. The CDR3 region has the DNA TGCGCCAGCAGCTTGGGCCGGTTCTTGGTCACTGAAGCTTTCTTT. Translation: CASSLGRFLVTEAFF.

This clone was seen a single time. The J gene is TRBJ1-5, the V gene TRBV27, with 8 bases matching TRBD1. Germline lookup yields CDR1 MNHEY and CDR2 SMNVEV (reference sequence). The CDR3 has 15 amino acids. V trimming: 7 bases; J trimming: 0 bases; junction bases outside the gene matches: 5. The CDR3 DNA follows: TGTGCCAGCACCTCAGGGACAGGTAGCAATCAGCCCCAGCATTTT. This gives the protein CASTSGTGSNQPQHF.

V and J are TRBV18 and TRBJ2-2; D gene unclear. Trimming left V 5 bases short and J 5 bases short, with 12 bases between. The CDR3 covers 14 residues. Germline V lookup: CDR1 KGHSH, CDR2 LQKENI. CDR3 sequence (DNA): TGTGCCAGCTCAACACAAGACGGGACCGGGGAGCTGTTTTTT. This encodes CASSTQDGTGELFF. The variable domain in full, with the rest retrieved from reference TRBV18 and TRBJ2-2, is NAGVMQNPRHLVRRRGQEARLRCSPMKGHSHVYWYRQLPEEGLKFMVYLQKENIIDESGMPKERFSAEFPKEGPSILRIQQVVRGDSAAYFCASSTQDGTGELFFGEGSRLTVL.

V is TRBV5-4 and J is TRBJ2-5; TRBD1 matches at 7 bases. V was clipped by 4 bases and J by 3 bases; unmatched bases: 12. Germline loops: CDR1 SGHNT, CDR2 YYREEE (reference sequence). The CDR3 is made up of 16 amino acids. This CDR3 reads CASSRLNRDRKETQYF. The CDR3 DNA follows: TGTGCCAGCAGCCGCCTCAACCGGGACAGAAAAGAGACCCAGTACTTC.

V and J are TRBV29-1 and TRBJ1-5; TRBD1 matches 7 bases. The CDR3 extends over 13 amino acids. Germline V gene lookup returns CDR1 SQVTM and CDR2 ANQGSEA. The trim removed 6 bases at V and 3 bases at J, leaving 5 bases unmatched. CDR3 coding DNA: TGCAGCGTATCAGGGGGAAACAATCAGCCCCAGCATTTT. This gives the protein CSVSGGNNQPQHF. Looking up the rest from reference TRBV29-1 and TRBJ1-5 gives the full variable domain: SAVISQKPSRDICQRGTSLTIQCQVDSQVTMMFWYRQQPGQSLTLIATANQGSEATYESGFVIDKFPISRPNLTFSTLTVSNMSPEDSSIYLCSVSGGNNQPQHFGDGTRLSIL.

This chain uses TRBV18 with TRBJ2-6; 7 bases are shared with TRBD1. Germline trimming cut 3 bases from V and 4 bases from J; bases unmatched to any gene: 6. Germline CDR1 and CDR2: KGHSH and LQKENI. The CDR3 has 16 residues. CDR3 DNA: TGTGCCAGCTCACCGCCGACAGGGTCCGGGGCCAACGTCCTGACTTTC. As protein: CASSPPTGSGANVLTF.

V is TRBV5-5 and J is TRBJ1-3, with no clear D. The V end was cut by 4 bases, the J end by 4 bases, with 15 bases between. Germline V CDR1 and CDR2: SGHKS, YYEKEE (reference sequence). The CDR3 runs to 15 residues. The CDR3 loop is CASSGGVFGGNTIYF. CDR3 DNA sequence: TGTGCCAGCAGCGGCGGGGTTTTTGGGGGAAACACCATATATTTT.

The chain carries TRBV4-2 and TRBJ1-1; D possibly corresponds to TRBD1 (5 bases). CDR1 is LGHNA, CDR2 YNFKEQ, per germline. This CDR3 has 18 residues. V was cut by 0 bases and J by 5 bases, with 22 bases left in between. CDR3: CASSQEGFGGGGRTEAFF. The DNA for the CDR3 is TGTGCCAGCAGCCAAGAGGGATTTGGGGGGGGAGGAAGAACTGAAGCTTTCTTT.

The rearrangement links TRBV2 to TRBJ2-3; 7 bases map to TRBD2. This CDR3 is built from 16 residues. The germline gives CDR1 SNHLY, CDR2 FYNNEI. Trimming removed 4 bases from V and 5 bases from J; junction bases left unmatched: 12. DNA for the CDR3: TGTGCCAGCAGTGTAAATAGCGGGCTTTCCGGAGATACGCAGTATTTT. Its translation: CASSVNSGLSGDTQYF.

This clone was detected only a few times. The chain recombines TRBV10-3 with TRBJ1-4; D is ambiguous. The V gene's germline CDR1 is ENHRY and CDR2 SYGVKD. The V gene lost 3 bases and the J gene lost 5 bases, with 7 bases spanning the gap. CDR3 length equals 13 residues. CDR3 sequence (DNA): TGTGCCATCAGTGAACCCAGAAATGAAAAACTGTTTTTT. This sequence encodes CAISEPRNEKLFF.

J is TRBJ2-3 and V is TRBV7-3, with 8 bases fitting TRBD2. This CDR3 is 18 amino acids long. V dropped 5 bases and J dropped 4; count of bases not matched to a gene: 17. Germline-derived CDR1 and CDR2 are SGHTA and FQGTGA. CDR3 residues: CASSQRPSRLAGSDTQYF. The CDR3 region has the DNA TGTGCCAGCAGCCAAAGACCGAGCCGGCTAGCGGGTTCAGATACGCAGTATTTT.

This chain links TRBV5-1 with TRBJ2-1; no reliable D call. The germline gives CDR1 SGHRS, CDR2 YFSETQ. V lost 7 bases to trimming and J lost 3 bases, with 8 bases between them. The CDR3 length is 12 residues. The CDR3 loop is CASSLYYNEQFF. As DNA, the CDR3 is TGCGCCAGCTCACTTTACTACAATGAGCAGTTCTTC.

The V and J genes are TRBV7-2 and TRBJ2-5; tentatively, D is TRBD1 (5 bases). V lost 2 bases and J lost 3, with 10 bases in between. This CDR3 is built from 14 residues. Germline lookup yields CDR1 SGHTA and CDR2 FQGNSA. The DNA of the CDR3 is TGTGCCAGCAGCTTATGGCAGGGTGAAGAGACCCAGTACTTC. Translation gives CASSLWQGEETQYF.

This clone was seen just once. The gene calls are TRBV30 and TRBJ2-7, with 10 bases aligning to TRBD2. Germline-derived CDR1 and CDR2 are GTSNPN and SVGIG (reference sequence). The CDR3 consists of 14 residues. The V gene end was trimmed by 5 bases and the J gene end by 0 bases; junction bases not matched to a gene: 4. The CDR3: CAWETSGISYEQYF. CDR3 coding DNA: TGTGCCTGGGAAACTAGCGGGATCTCCTACGAGCAGTACTTC.

The chain is built from TRBV7-6 and TRBJ2-3; 9 bases align to TRBD2. This CDR3 is built from 17 residues. Per germline, CDR1 SGHVS and CDR2 FNYEAQ. With 4 bases clipped from V and 3 bases from J, the junction kept 11 bases outside the gene matches. CDR3 bases: TGTGCCAGCAGCTCCCCACAGGGGCGGGAGGGTACAGATACGCAGTATTTT. Protein: CASSSPQGREGTDTQYF.

With respect to this clone: The junction departs from germline at one end; a sequencing error may be responsible. The rearrangement links TRBV28 to TRBJ2-1; TRBD2 aligns across 9 bases. Germline-derived CDR1 and CDR2 are MDHEN and SYDVKM. The CDR3 has 12 residues. DNA of the CDR3: TGCAGTAGCGGGAGCAGTTACAATGAGCAGTTCTTC. Translating gives CSSGSSYNEQFF.

This chain connects TRBV19 to TRBJ1-5; the D gene is possibly TRBD1 (5 bases). The germline V gene encodes CDR1 LNHDA and CDR2 SQIVND (reference sequence). The V end lost 3 bases, the J end lost 2 bases, and 14 bases lay between the germline ends. The CDR3 has 16 amino acids. The CDR3, as DNA: TGTGCCAGTAGTATTTGGTCAGGGTCGGGCAATCAGCCCCAGCATTTT. Its protein product is CASSIWSGSGNQPQHF.

The chain uses TRBV19 and TRBJ1-1; D possibly corresponds to TRBD1 (5 bases). CDR3 size: 17 residues. V gave up 4 bases and J gave up 1 base, with 19 bases separating them. Germline CDR1 is LNHDA and CDR2 is SQIVND (reference sequence). In nucleotides, the CDR3 is TGTGCCAGTAGTACCTCTATACGACAGTCTAAGAACACTGAAGCTTTCTTT. Protein sequence: CASSTSIRQSKNTEAFF.

The chain employs TRBV15 and TRBJ2-7; D might be TRBD2 (5 bases). With 1 base removed from V and 3 bases from J, the gap between germline ends came to 13 bases. This CDR3 is 15 amino acids long. CDR1 and CDR2 from the germline V gene are LNHNV and YYDKDF (reference sequence). The DNA of the CDR3 is TGTGCCACCAGCAGAGCCCCCGGGGATAGCTACGAGCAGTACTTC. Its translation is CATSRAPGDSYEQYF.

V usage is TRBV6-4 and J usage is TRBJ2-5, with 11 bases lining up with TRBD2. The CDR3 sequence is 17 residues long. The junction had 9 bases not matched to a gene; V was cut back by 2 bases and J by 4 bases. Looked up from germline, CDR1 is MRHNA and CDR2 is SNTAGT. The CDR3 spells CASSDLAGGHFRETQYF. The CDR3 bases are TGTGCCAGCAGTGACCTAGCGGGAGGCCACTTCAGAGAGACCCAGTACTTC.

This chain uses TRBV30 with TRBJ2-7, with TRBD2 as a possible D gene (6 bases). V shed 3 bases and J shed 2 bases, with 11 bases lying between them. CDR3 length equals 13 residues. Germline V gene lookup returns CDR1 GTSNPN and CDR2 SVGIG (reference sequence). In DNA form, the CDR3 reads TGTGCCTGGAGGGCAGGGAGGACCTACGAGCAGTACTTC. Its protein product is CAWRAGRTYEQYF. Full variable domain (missing parts from reference TRBV30 and TRBJ2-7): SQTIHQWPATLVQPVGSPLSLECTVEGTSNPNLYWYRQAAGRGLQLLFYSVGIGQISSEVPQNLSASRPQDRQFILSSKKLLLSDSGFYLCAWRAGRTYEQYFGPGTRLTVT.

This chain uses TRBV7-2 with TRBJ2-7; the D is unclear. V was trimmed by 2 bases and J by 7 bases, leaving 6 bases between them. Per germline, CDR1 SGHTA and CDR2 FQGNSA. This CDR3 is built from 11 residues. The CDR3, as DNA: TGTGCCAGCAGCTTAATGAGAGAGCAGTACTTC. Protein product: CASSLMREQYF.

This chain links TRBV29-1 with TRBJ1-1, with no clear D. CDR1 and CDR2 from the germline V gene are SQVTM and ANQGSEA. V lost 2 bases, J lost 2 bases, and 6 bases lay in between. The CDR3 sequence is 12 residues long. The CDR3 bases are TGCAGCGTTGAATCGGGTAACACTGAAGCTTTCTTT. Translating gives CSVESGNTEAFF.

The chain links TRBV27 to TRBJ1-2, with a possible D match to TRBD1 (6 bases). The germline V gene encodes CDR1 MNHEY and CDR2 SMNVEV (reference sequence). This CDR3 is 15 amino acids long. Trimming pared 5 bases from V and 5 bases from J, leaving 18 bases between. CDR3 nucleotides: TGTGCCAGCAGTACTCTGGACAGTCTCTATTATGGCTACACCTTC. Protein product: CASSTLDSLYYGYTF.

The CDR3 here is CASSETGEQPQHF. The CDR3 coding sequence is TGTGCCAGCAGTGAGACAGGGGAGCAGCCCCAGCATTTT. The V gene is TRBV2, the J gene TRBJ1-5; 8 bases fit TRBD1. There are 13 residues in the CDR3. In germline, CDR1 is SNHLY, CDR2 FYNNEI. The V segment lost 3 bases and the J segment 7 bases; nucleotides outside the gene matches: 2.

The chain carries TRBV10-2 and TRBJ2-7, with TRBD1 matching 7 bases. Germline lookup yields CDR1 WSHSY and CDR2 SAAADI. The CDR3 covers 12 residues. With V trimmed by 6 bases and J by 7 bases, 6 bases remained unmatched. The CDR3 nucleotides read TGCGCCAGCAGGCAAGACAGGGAGGAGCAGTACTTC. Translation: CASRQDREEQYF.

This clone was picked up one time. The chain has TRBV27 and TRBJ2-7, with D possibly being TRBD2 (5 bases). The CDR3 loop spans 14 amino acids. CDR1 is MNHEY and CDR2 is SMNVEV in the germline V gene (reference sequence). Trimming stripped 2 bases from V and 5 bases from J, with 13 bases between. The CDR3 here is CASSLILGADEQYF. The CDR3 coding sequence is TGTGCCAGCAGTTTAATTTTGGGAGCAGACGAGCAGTACTTC.

The genes are TRBV9 and TRBJ2-7, with D possibly matching TRBD2 (5 bases). Germline V gene sequence: CDR1 SGDLS, CDR2 YYNGEE. V dropped 4 bases and J dropped 2 bases, with 16 bases sitting between them. This CDR3 is 15 amino acids long. The DNA of the CDR3 is TGTGCCAGCAGCCACTCAGCGGTCAGCACCTACGAGCAGTACTTC. It encodes CASSHSAVSTYEQYF.

This chain links TRBV27 with TRBJ2-7, with 8 bases lining up with TRBD1. The trim removed 3 bases at V and 4 bases at J, leaving 8 bases unmatched. This CDR3 comprises 15 residues. Germline V gene sequence: CDR1 MNHEY, CDR2 SMNVEV (reference sequence). CDR3 sequence (DNA): TGTGCCAGCAGTTTTAGTCCAGGGGGCGTTTACGAGCAGTACTTC. Its translation is CASSFSPGGVYEQYF.